This entry is about one T cell receptor beta chain. Its antigen is still unknown. Sequencing was performed with immunoSEQ multiplex PCR; in TCRdb, only in-frame clones are kept and a portion is missing. Among roughly 150,000 clones listed, approximately 90% were seen once. The record originates from a study of T cell responses to AZD1222 COVID-19 vaccine. Background on the study: Second doses that came at about 4 or about 12 weeks were put together. The study's findings and limits: Only five or six AZD1222 recipients tested seropositive at baseline. Sampled repertoires all dated from after the peak T cell response. There were vaccine-associated CD4 TCRs across spike, dominant at 160-218 and 743-854.

Trimming removed 2 bases from V and 9 bases from J; junction bases left unmatched: 5. Germline CDR1 and CDR2: MNHEY and SVGAGI. The CDR3 contains 14 residues. This specimen consisted of peripheral blood, obtained on day 0 of AZD1222 vaccination. The sequence derives from an adult in good health. V usage is TRBV6-5 and J usage is TRBJ2-1, with 9 bases identical to TRBD2. The CDR3 loop reads CASSYTALAGEQFF. In DNA, the CDR3 is TGTGCCAGCAGTTACACCGCACTAGCGGGTGAGCAGTTCTTC.